This T cell receptor beta chain emerged from a study of blood T cell repertoires in COVID-19. The overall study: Collection of acute and convalescent COVID-19 samples took place in the United States, Italy and Spain. Nucleic acid was either cDNA or gDNA, and it came from T cells, B-cell-depleted T cells, or PBMCs.

Germline V gene data show CDR1 as SGDLS and CDR2 as YYNGEE. Trimming took 7 bases from V and 4 from J, leaving 11 bases between them. The CDR3 extends over 12 amino acids. The table came from immunoSEQ multiplex PCR; TCRdb's copy has only in-frame clones and leaves some out. The sample has 470,000 or so clones, 75% to 90% seen once. This sequence originates from a human donor in a cohort sampled during active COVID-19. The chain couples TRBV9 to TRBJ1-2, with D perhaps matching TRBD1 (5 bases). The sequenced material came from peripheral blood. CDR3 loop: CASGGAFYGYTF. The CDR3 DNA sequence: TGTGCCAGCGGCGGGGCTTTCTATGGCTACACCTTC.